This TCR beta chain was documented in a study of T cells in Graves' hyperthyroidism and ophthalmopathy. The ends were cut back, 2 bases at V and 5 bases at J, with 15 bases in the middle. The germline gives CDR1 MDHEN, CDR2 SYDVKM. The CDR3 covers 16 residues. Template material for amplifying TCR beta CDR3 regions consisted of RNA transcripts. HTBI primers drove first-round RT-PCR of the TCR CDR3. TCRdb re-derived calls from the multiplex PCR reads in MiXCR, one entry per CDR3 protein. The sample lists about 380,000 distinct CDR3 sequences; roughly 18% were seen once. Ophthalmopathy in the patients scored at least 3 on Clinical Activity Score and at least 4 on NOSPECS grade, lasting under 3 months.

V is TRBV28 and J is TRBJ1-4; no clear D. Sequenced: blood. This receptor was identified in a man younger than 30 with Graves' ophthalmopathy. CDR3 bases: TGTGCCAGCAGTTTAAGTGGTGGGAGGATAAATGAAAAACTGTTTTTT. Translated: CASSLSGGRINEKLFF.